These 9 T cell receptor beta chains were all obtained from the same sample, sequenced in a study of blood T cells in healthy people across ages. Next came a second PCR, run for roughly 6 to 11 cycles, which used a sample-barcoded 5' primer along with a J-beta primer mix. Using its own MiXCR run on the 5' RACE reads, TCRdb lists one record per CDR3 protein. The sample has fewer than 2 million distinct CDR3 sequences, roughly two fifths seen once; the top ten hold about 23%. Input material: blood. The origin of the receptors is a human donor in good health.

The genes are TRBV4-1 and TRBJ1-1; D is possibly TRBD1 (5 bases). Trimming left V 0 bases short and J 9 bases short, with 14 bases between. Per the germline V gene, CDR1 is MGHRA and CDR2 is YSYEKL. The CDR3 has 14 amino acids. CDR3 coding DNA: TGCGCCAGCAGCCAAGATGGGAGGGGTGCCCAAGCTTTCTTT. Translation: CASSQDGRGAQAFF.

As concerns this clonotype: A much larger clone is a single base away; this may be a read error. The V call is TRBV5-5, the J call TRBJ2-1; 7 bases are a match to TRBD1. The junction had 14 bases not matched to a gene; V was cut back by 4 bases and J by 13 bases. Germline V gives CDR1 SGHKS, CDR2 YYEKEE (reference sequence). There are 14 residues in the CDR3. The DNA of the CDR3 is TGTGCCAGCAGCCTATGGACAGGACAAGAGACCCAGTTCTTC. Translation gives CASSLWTGQETQFF.

The table lists this clonotype with a few counts. This chain uses TRBV12-3 or TRBV12-4 with TRBJ2-7, with TRBD1 matching over 11 bases. The trim removed 5 bases at V and 4 bases at J, leaving 7 bases unmatched. The length of the CDR3 is 15 residues. CDR3 bases: TGTGCCAGCAGTCGAGGACAGGGGGCGACGTACGAGCAGTACTTC. It specifies CASSRGQGATYEQYF.

This clonotype turned up a few times. This rearrangement joins TRBV7-2 to TRBJ2-3, with 7 bases that match TRBD1. This CDR3 comprises 14 residues. Germline CDR1 SGHTA, CDR2 FQGNSA. V shed 6 bases and J 5 bases; nucleotides not matched to a gene: 8. CDR3 region: CASRPRQGRDTQYF. CDR3 nucleotide sequence: TGTGCCAGCAGACCACGACAGGGAAGAGATACGCAGTATTTT. The full variable domain, its missing parts supplied by reference TRBV7-2 and TRBJ2-3, is GAGVSQSPSNKVTEKGKDVELRCDPISGHTALYWYRQSLGQGLEFLIYFQGNSAPDKSGLPSDRFSAERTGGSVSTLTIQRTQQEDSAVYLCASRPRQGRDTQYFGPGTRLTVL.

V gene TRBV4-2 combines with J gene TRBJ2-5; no clear D gene. Between the trimmed V and J ends, which lost 8 bases and 11 bases, there was a span of 30 bases. The CDR3 is 16 amino acids. Germline V gives CDR1 LGHNA, CDR2 YNFKEQ. The CDR3 sequence is CASGLVLSDPAYVQYF. In nucleotides, the CDR3 is TGTGCCAGCGGCCTGGTTTTATCGGACCCAGCCTACGTGCAGTACTTC.

This clonotype was seen a handful of times. The chain is built from TRBV10-3 and TRBJ2-1; 9 positions agree with TRBD2. The V gene's germline CDR1 is ENHRY and CDR2 SYGVKD. Trimming took 0 bases from V and 7 from J; bases not matched to a gene: 4. The CDR3 is 15 amino acids. CDR3 sequence reads: CAISESKGLANEQFF. CDR3 in DNA: TGTGCCATCAGTGAGTCGAAGGGACTAGCAAATGAGCAGTTCTTC.

This clonotype was found a few times. The chain uses TRBV7-2 and TRBJ1-2, with D tentatively TRBD1 (5 bases). Germline lookup yields CDR1 SGHTA and CDR2 FQGNSA. Trimming cost V 11 bases and J 4 bases, with 23 bases left between them. This CDR3 has 15 amino acids. This chain's CDR3 is CAVGVGPLGVYGYTF. The CDR3 DNA reads TGTGCCGTGGGGGTCGGACCTCTTGGGGTCTATGGCTACACCTTC.

The table lists this clonotype with many counts. This rearrangement joins TRBV6-2 or TRBV6-3 to TRBJ2-7; tentative D call: TRBD1 (5 bases). Germline V gene data show CDR1 as MNHEY and CDR2 as SVGEGT. The CDR3 extends over 12 amino acids. Trimming pared 4 bases from V and 9 bases from J, leaving 13 bases between. In DNA form, the CDR3 reads TGTGCCAGCAGTTCGCCAGGGTCTGGGCAGTACTTC. Translation: CASSSPGSGQYF.

The rearrangement joins TRBV5-1 to TRBJ2-1; 8 nucleotides align to TRBD2. The junction had 8 bases not matched to a gene; V was cut back by 0 bases and J by 3 bases. CDR3 length: 17 residues. The germline gives CDR1 SGHRS, CDR2 YFSETQ. DNA of the CDR3: TGCGCCAGCAGCTTGGCGGTGACGGCGGGGGGCTACAATGAGCAGTTCTTC. Translating gives CASSLAVTAGGYNEQFF.